The clone carrying this TCR beta chain occurred once. Its specificity is unknown. The entry originates in a study of T-cell memory formation after mild COVID-19. Study-wide findings and caveats: There was no confirmation that second-wave clones peaking on day 37 were SARS-CoV-2 specific. Clones contracting across day 15 to 85 had a balanced CD4/CD8 profile; later expanding clones leaned CD4+.

One entry per CDR3 protein results from TCRdb running MiXCR on the 5' RACE reads. The table has 150,000 to 200,000 distinct CDR3 sequences, roughly 31% seen once. The material sequenced was PBMCs or a T cell subset sorted from them (not recorded which). The receptor comes from an adult woman who had mild COVID-19 (a few samples of this study predate the infection). Cell type and time point are not known.

The CDR3 loop is CATSRQGYEQYF. CDR3 sequence (DNA): TGTGCCACCAGCAGACAGGGCTACGAGCAGTACTTC. V gene TRBV15 combines with J gene TRBJ2-7; maybe TRBD1 (5 bases). This CDR3 spans 12 amino acids. Germline V lookup: CDR1 LNHNV, CDR2 YYDKDF (reference sequence). V was pared by 2 bases and J by 3 bases, with 5 bases between.